This T cell receptor (beta chain) was recovered during a study of shared clonotypes between healthy human individuals. Here immunoSEQ multiplex PCR was the method, and the copy in TCRdb shows in-frame clones only, minus some. The sample comprises around 370,000 clones, around 96% of which are singletons, and about 0.32% rests with the top ten. Germline V CDR1 and CDR2: MNHEY, SMNVEV (reference sequence). V was clipped by 0 bases and J by 3 bases, with 12 bases between them. The CDR3 covers 15 residues. The genes are TRBV27 and TRBJ2-7; tentatively, D is TRBD2 (7 bases). This clonotype originated in a young man in good health. Input material: memory CD8+ T cells sorted from blood. Described subset: CD45RO+ cells pooled with CCR7-negative TemRA cells. CDR3: CASSLSWGGGYEQYF. CDR3 in DNA: TGTGCCAGCAGTTTATCGTGGGGAGGGGGCTACGAGCAGTACTTC.